Shown below are 14 T cell receptor beta chains from a single sample sequenced in a study of shared clonotypes between healthy human individuals (dated by TCRdb to 2019 to 2021). Libraries were constructed by the immunoSEQ multiplex PCR assay. What TCRdb holds here is the immuneACCESS table cut down to in-frame rearrangements. Part of the clones is not present; checked against another copy, under half of the missing clones reflect an unresolved V gene, and the others are unexplained. The sample contains some 740,000 clones, more than 85% of them found a single time. 24% of the sample goes to the ten largest clones. For the CD8 naive samples, CD45RO-negative cells were positively selected for CCR7, yielding a CD45RA+CCR7+ population from which TemRA cells were excluded. The specimen sequenced was naive CD8+ T cells sorted from blood. The cell subset or site label, read with the paper, signifies: CD45RA+CCR7+. Receptor source: a man aged 25-45 years in good health.

The V and J genes are TRBV27 and TRBJ1-5; weak D call: TRBD1 (5 bases). There are 16 residues in the CDR3. Germline CDR1 and CDR2: MNHEY and SMNVEV (reference sequence). The ends were cut back, 1 base at V and 0 bases at J, with 10 bases in the middle. The CDR3 here is CASSLLGADSNQPQHF. The CDR3 DNA sequence: TGTGCCAGCAGTTTATTAGGGGCCGATAGCAATCAGCCCCAGCATTTT.

This rearrangement joins TRBV9 to TRBJ2-7; no clear D gene. This CDR3 spans 13 amino acids. In germline, CDR1 is SGDLS, CDR2 YYNGEE. Between the trimmed V and J ends, which lost 0 bases and 5 bases, there was a span of 9 bases. CDR3 nucleotide sequence: TGTGCCAGCAGCGTAGATGGGATCAACGAGCAGTACTTC. Its protein product is CASSVDGINEQYF.

The rearrangement uses TRBV19 and TRBJ1-1; D remains ambiguous. The CDR3 spans 13 residues. V lost 3 bases to trimming and J lost 1 base, with 6 bases between them. CDR1 and CDR2 (germline): LNHDA, SQIVND (reference sequence). CDR3 DNA sequence: TGTGCCAGTAGTATTTTTGGGAACACTGAAGCTTTCTTT. This translates into CASSIFGNTEAFF. Using reference TRBV19 and TRBJ1-1 for the parts outside the CDR3, the full variable domain is DGGITQSPKYLFRKEGQNVTLSCEQNLNHDAMYWYRQDPGQGLRLIYYSQIVNDFQKGDIAEGYSVSREKKESFPLTVTSAQKNPTAFYLCASSIFGNTEAFFGQGTRLTVV.

The rearrangement joins TRBV5-4 to TRBJ1-2; 12 bases are a match to TRBD1. The ends lost 4 bases at V and 4 bases at J; junction bases unmatched: 5. The CDR3 covers 15 residues. The germline V gene has CDR1 SGHNT and CDR2 YYREEE (reference sequence). CDR3 DNA: TGTGCCAGCAGCCCAACGGGACAGGGGGCCTATGGCTACACCTTC. Protein sequence: CASSPTGQGAYGYTF.

This chain uses TRBV4-3 with TRBJ1-2, with a tentative D call TRBD1 (6 bases). Germline CDR1 and CDR2: LGHNA and YSLEER. The CDR3 is 14 residues long. V lost 1 base to trimming and J lost 6 bases, with 12 bases between them. CDR3 residues: CASSQGVAGDGYTF. CDR3 coding DNA: TGCGCCAGCAGCCAAGGGGTGGCAGGGGATGGCTACACCTTC.

The rearrangement links TRBV5-6 to TRBJ1-5; 7 bases align to TRBD1. Germline CDR1 reads SGHDT; CDR2 reads YYEEEE. This CDR3 contains 17 residues. Losses at the gene ends were 3 bases for V and 0 bases for J; bases not matched to a gene: 9. The DNA of the CDR3 is TGTGCCAGCAGCTCCAAAGGACAGGCCTATAGCAATCAGCCCCAGCATTTT. It yields the protein CASSSKGQAYSNQPQHF.

V gene TRBV14 combines with J gene TRBJ1-1; the D is unclear. Between the trimmed V and J ends, which lost 1 base and 1 base, there was a span of 1 base. CDR3 length: 12 amino acids. The germline gives CDR1 SGHDN, CDR2 FVKESK. CDR3 sequence: CASSQGNTEAFF. Written as DNA, the CDR3 is TGTGCCAGCAGCCAAGGGAACACTGAAGCTTTCTTT.

V and J are TRBV10-3 and TRBJ2-3, with 16 bases aligning to TRBD2. The CDR3 totals 19 residues. J was trimmed by 1 base and V by 2 bases; bases with no gene match: 6. The germline V gene encodes CDR1 ENHRY and CDR2 SYGVKD. The CDR3 loop reads CAISERGLAGGPGTDTQYF. The CDR3 region has the DNA TGTGCCATCAGTGAGAGGGGACTAGCGGGAGGGCCTGGCACAGATACGCAGTATTTT.

The J gene is TRBJ2-2, the V gene TRBV6-4; weak D call: TRBD1 (5 bases). The CDR3 spans 17 residues. Germline CDR1 MRHNA, CDR2 SNTAGT. V lost 3 bases, J lost 2 bases, and 16 bases lay in between. The CDR3: CASSEFRSDRNTGELFF. CDR3 nucleotides: TGTGCCAGCAGTGAGTTTCGGAGTGACAGAAACACCGGGGAGCTGTTTTTT.

This chain links TRBV10-2 with TRBJ2-3; the D gene is possibly TRBD2 (5 bases). Trimming pared 8 bases from V and 4 bases from J, leaving 13 bases between. CDR3 length: 13 residues. Germline CDR1 WSHSY, CDR2 SAAADI. Here the CDR3 reads CASRGLTSDTQYF. The CDR3 DNA reads as TGCGCCAGCCGAGGACTGACCTCAGATACGCAGTATTTT.

This chain uses TRBV27 with TRBJ1-2; D may be TRBD1 (5 bases). Germline CDR1 reads MNHEY; CDR2 reads SMNVEV (reference sequence). V lost 2 bases and J lost 7, with 8 bases in between. This CDR3 spans 12 amino acids. CDR3 in amino acids: CASSLRGGGYTF. The DNA of the CDR3 is TGTGCCAGCAGTTTACGGGGGGGTGGCTACACCTTC.

In nucleotides, the CDR3 is TGCGCCAGCAGTAGCGGGAGGAATACCGAGCAGTACTTC. This translates into CASSSGRNTEQYF. This chain uses TRBV10-2 with TRBJ2-7, with 9 bases that match TRBD2. The CDR3 covers 13 residues. The germline V gene encodes CDR1 WSHSY and CDR2 SAAADI. Losses at the gene ends were 5 bases for V and 6 bases for J; bases not matched to a gene: 5.

The V and J genes are TRBV19 and TRBJ2-1; 10 bases align to TRBD2. This CDR3 is 16 amino acids long. CDR1 LNHDA and CDR2 SQIVND come from the germline V gene (reference sequence). Losses at the gene ends were 2 bases for V and 6 bases for J; bases not matched to a gene: 7. CDR3 amino acids: CASSILAGDLGNEQFF. The CDR3 DNA is TGTGCCAGTAGTATACTAGCGGGAGACCTGGGCAATGAGCAGTTCTTC.

V usage is TRBV5-4 and J usage is TRBJ1-5, with TRBD1 matching 7 bases. The CDR3 extends over 15 amino acids. Unmatched junction bases numbered 9, after V lost 4 bases and J lost 5 bases. CDR1 and CDR2 (germline): SGHNT, YYREEE (reference sequence). Here the CDR3 reads CASSQATGPDQPQHF. As DNA, the CDR3 is TGTGCCAGCAGCCAAGCGACAGGGCCCGATCAGCCCCAGCATTTT.